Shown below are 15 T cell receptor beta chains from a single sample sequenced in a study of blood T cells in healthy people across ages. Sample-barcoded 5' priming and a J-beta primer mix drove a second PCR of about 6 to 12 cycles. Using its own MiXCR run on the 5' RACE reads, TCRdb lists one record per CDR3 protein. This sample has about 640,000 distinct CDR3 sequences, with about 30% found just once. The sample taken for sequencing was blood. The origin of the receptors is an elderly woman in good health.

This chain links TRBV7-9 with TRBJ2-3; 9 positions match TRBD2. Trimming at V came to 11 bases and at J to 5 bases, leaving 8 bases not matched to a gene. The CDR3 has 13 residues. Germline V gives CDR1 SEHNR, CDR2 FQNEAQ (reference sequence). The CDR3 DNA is TGTGCCCTCGCGGGGGGGCTGGTAGATACGCAGTATTTT. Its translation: CALAGGLVDTQYF.

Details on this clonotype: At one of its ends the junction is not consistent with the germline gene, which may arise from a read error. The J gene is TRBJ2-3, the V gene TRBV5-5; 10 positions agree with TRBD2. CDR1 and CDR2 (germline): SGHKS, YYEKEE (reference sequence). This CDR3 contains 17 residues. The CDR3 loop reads CAGSSFGGSGGKDTQYF. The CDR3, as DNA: TGTGCCGGCAGCTCTTTCGGGGGTAGCGGGGGGAAAGATACGCAGTATTTT.

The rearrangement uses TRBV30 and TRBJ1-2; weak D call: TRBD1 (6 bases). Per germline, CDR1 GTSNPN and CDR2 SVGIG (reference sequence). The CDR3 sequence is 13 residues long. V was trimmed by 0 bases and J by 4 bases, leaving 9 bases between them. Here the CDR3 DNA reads TGTGCCTGGAGTGTTGGACAGTCCTATGGCTACACCTTC. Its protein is CAWSVGQSYGYTF.

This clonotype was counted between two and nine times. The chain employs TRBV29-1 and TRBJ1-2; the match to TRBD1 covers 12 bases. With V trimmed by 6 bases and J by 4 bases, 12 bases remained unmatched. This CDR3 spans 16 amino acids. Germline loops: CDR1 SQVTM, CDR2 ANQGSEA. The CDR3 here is CSVGSGQGARGYGYTF. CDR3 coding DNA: TGCAGCGTGGGGTCGGGACAGGGGGCGCGGGGCTATGGCTACACCTTC.

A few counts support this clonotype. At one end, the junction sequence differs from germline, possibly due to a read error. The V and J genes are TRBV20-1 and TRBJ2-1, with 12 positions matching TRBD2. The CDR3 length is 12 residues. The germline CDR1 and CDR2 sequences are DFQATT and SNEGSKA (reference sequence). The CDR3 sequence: CRASGGAGEQFF. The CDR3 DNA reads TGCAGGGCTAGCGGGGGGGCAGGTGAGCAGTTCTTC.

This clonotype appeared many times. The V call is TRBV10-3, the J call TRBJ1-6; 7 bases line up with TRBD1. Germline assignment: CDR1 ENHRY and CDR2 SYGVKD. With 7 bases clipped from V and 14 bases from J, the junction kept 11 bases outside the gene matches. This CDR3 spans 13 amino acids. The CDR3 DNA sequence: TGTGCCATCACCCGGGACAGCGGGTCGGCCCTCCACTTT. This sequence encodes CAITRDSGSALHF.

The CDR3 loop reads CASRGPSAPANEQFF. CDR3 nucleotides: TGTGCCAGTAGAGGTCCTTCCGCCCCGGCCAATGAGCAGTTCTTC. The V call is TRBV19, the J call TRBJ2-1; D gene unclear. CDR1 LNHDA and CDR2 SQIVND come from the germline V gene (reference sequence). Trimming cost V 6 bases and J 6 bases, with 18 bases left between them. CDR3 size: 15 residues.

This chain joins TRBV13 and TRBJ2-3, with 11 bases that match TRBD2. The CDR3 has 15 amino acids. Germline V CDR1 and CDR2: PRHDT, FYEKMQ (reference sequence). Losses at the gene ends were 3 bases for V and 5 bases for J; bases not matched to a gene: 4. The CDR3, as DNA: TGTGCCAGCAGCTTGAGTACTAGCGGGGGAGATACGCAGTATTTT. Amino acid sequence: CASSLSTSGGDTQYF.

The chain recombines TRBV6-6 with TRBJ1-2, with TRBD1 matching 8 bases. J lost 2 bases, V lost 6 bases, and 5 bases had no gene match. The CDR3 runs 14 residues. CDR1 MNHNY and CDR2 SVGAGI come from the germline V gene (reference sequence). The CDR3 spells CASRDRAWNYGYTF. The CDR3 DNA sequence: TGTGCCAGCAGGGACAGGGCTTGGAACTATGGCTACACCTTC.

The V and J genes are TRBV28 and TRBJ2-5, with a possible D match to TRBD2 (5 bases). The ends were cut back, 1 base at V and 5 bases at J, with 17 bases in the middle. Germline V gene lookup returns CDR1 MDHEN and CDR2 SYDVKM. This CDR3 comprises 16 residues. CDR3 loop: CASSLSGGGGRETQYF. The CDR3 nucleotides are TGTGCCAGCAGTTTATCAGGAGGAGGAGGAAGGGAGACCCAGTACTTC.

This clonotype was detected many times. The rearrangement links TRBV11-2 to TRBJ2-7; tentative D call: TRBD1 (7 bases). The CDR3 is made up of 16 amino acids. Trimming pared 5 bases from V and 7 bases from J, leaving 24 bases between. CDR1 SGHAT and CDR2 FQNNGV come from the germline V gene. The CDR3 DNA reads TGTGCCAGCAGCCCAAGGGGGGACAGCCTCTCTGGGGAGCAGTACTTC. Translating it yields CASSPRGDSLSGEQYF.

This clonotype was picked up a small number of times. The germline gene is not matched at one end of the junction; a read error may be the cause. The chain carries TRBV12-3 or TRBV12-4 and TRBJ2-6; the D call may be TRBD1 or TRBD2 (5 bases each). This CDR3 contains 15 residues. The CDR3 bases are TGTGCCAGCAGTCCCTGGACTTCTGGGGCCAACGTCCGGACTTTC. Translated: CASSPWTSGANVRTF.

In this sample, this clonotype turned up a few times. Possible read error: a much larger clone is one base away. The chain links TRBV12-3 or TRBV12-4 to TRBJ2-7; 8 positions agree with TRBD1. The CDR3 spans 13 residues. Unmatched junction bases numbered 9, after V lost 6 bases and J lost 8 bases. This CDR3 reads CASRQQGVDKQYF. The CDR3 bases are TGTGCCAGCAGGCAACAGGGGGTCGACAAGCAGTACTTC.

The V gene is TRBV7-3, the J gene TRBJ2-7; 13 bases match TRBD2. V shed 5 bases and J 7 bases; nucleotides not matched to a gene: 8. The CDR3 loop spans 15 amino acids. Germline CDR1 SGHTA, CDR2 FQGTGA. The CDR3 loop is CASSRTSGGAYEQYF. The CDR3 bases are TGTGCCAGCAGCAGAACTAGCGGGGGGGCATATGAGCAGTACTTC.

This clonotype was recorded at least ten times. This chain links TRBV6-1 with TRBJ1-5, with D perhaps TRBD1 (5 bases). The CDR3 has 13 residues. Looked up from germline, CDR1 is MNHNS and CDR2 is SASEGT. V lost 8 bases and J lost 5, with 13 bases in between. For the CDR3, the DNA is TGTGCCAGCTCCGTCGGGGGAGATCAGCCCCAGCATTTT. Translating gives CASSVGGDQPQHF.